This T cell receptor (beta chain) was profiled in a study of OX40 agonist ivuxolimab in advanced cancers. In the study overall: At just under 85% male, the cohort had a mean age of about 60 years, ranging from roughly 20 to 79. Eligibility admitted prior anti-PD-1, anti-PD-L1 or anti-CTLA-4 therapy; around 41% had some.

Whole-study results and caveats: Expanded peripheral T cell antigen specificity was not determined.

The CDR3 covers 16 residues. V lost 2 bases and J lost 5, with 18 bases in between. Per the germline V gene, CDR1 is MGHDK and CDR2 is SYGVNS. The table came from immunoSEQ multiplex PCR; TCRdb's copy has only in-frame clones and leaves some out. In the table there are fewer than 85,000 clones, about 82% of which are singletons. As to this clone: The antigen is unknown.

The chain is built from TRBV25-1 and TRBJ2-5; the D gene is possibly TRBD1 (7 bases). This receptor was taken from an adult with an advanced solid tumor such as melanoma, head and neck, liver or kidney cancer. This material consisted of CD4+ or CD8+ T cells sorted from blood, taken in a trial of the OX40 agonist ivuxolimab. CDR3 region: CASSEKGQGGGETQYF. CDR3 nucleotides: TGTGCCAGCAGTGAAAAAGGGCAGGGGGGCGGGGAGACCCAGTACTTC.